Each of the 24 T cell receptor beta chains below was sequenced from the same sample in a study of T-cell memory formation after mild COVID-19. TCRdb independently ran MiXCR on the 5' RACE reads; one entry per CDR3 protein. Altogether just over 400,000 distinct CDR3 sequences are present, less than 25% being singletons, with the ten largest covering about an eighth. The sequencing input was PBMCs or a T cell subset sorted from them (not recorded which). Receptor source: an adult woman who had mild COVID-19 (a few samples of this study predate the infection). Cell type and time point are not known.

This clonotype turned up a few times. This chain connects TRBV12-3 or TRBV12-4 to TRBJ2-5; the match to TRBD2 covers 8 bases. With V trimmed by 5 bases and J by 3 bases, 11 bases remained unmatched. The CDR3 is 16 amino acids. In nucleotides, the CDR3 is TGTGCCAGCAGTCTCGCCGCCGGGGGGGGGAAAGAGACCCAGTACTTC. Translating gives CASSLAAGGGKETQYF.

This clonotype was seen a handful of times. This chain joins TRBV5-1 and TRBJ2-5; 7 bases are a match to TRBD1. J gave up 2 bases and V 1 base, and 5 bases lay outside the gene matches. Per germline, CDR1 SGHRS and CDR2 YFSETQ. The CDR3 length is 15 residues. The CDR3 is CASSLWTGSQETQYF. The CDR3 nucleotides are TGCGCCAGCAGCTTGTGGACAGGATCGCAAGAGACCCAGTACTTC.

V and J are TRBV29-1 and TRBJ1-1; D perhaps matches TRBD1 (6 bases). There are 16 residues in the CDR3. Germline V gene lookup returns CDR1 SQVTM and CDR2 ANQGSEA. The germline V and J ends were trimmed by 8 bases and 0 bases, with 22 bases remaining between them. CDR3 region: CSIHSPSTGLNTEAFF. CDR3 bases: TGCAGCATACACTCCCCGAGTACAGGGCTGAACACTGAAGCTTTCTTT.

This clonotype was found a few times. This chain links TRBV24-1 with TRBJ2-1, with a possible D match to TRBD2 (7 bases). Germline V CDR1 and CDR2: KGHDR, SFDVKD. The CDR3 is 13 residues long. The V and J ends lost 7 bases and 9 bases respectively, with 15 bases between them. In nucleotides, the CDR3 is TGTGCCACCAGGGGGGGGCCTTTCGGTGAGCAGTTCTTC. Protein sequence: CATRGGPFGEQFF.

This clonotype occurred a few times. The chain combines TRBV27 with TRBJ2-7, with 9 positions matching TRBD1. CDR1 and CDR2 (germline): MNHEY, SMNVEV (reference sequence). This CDR3 contains 15 residues. The trim removed 7 bases at V and 2 bases at J, leaving 9 bases unmatched. The CDR3 sequence is CASIATGGGTYEQYF. Here the CDR3 DNA reads TGTGCCAGCATTGCGACAGGGGGAGGGACCTACGAGCAGTACTTC.

With regard to this clonotype: One junction end does not reproduce the germline sequence, and a read error may be involved. The chain links TRBV3-1 to TRBJ2-7, with D possibly TRBD2 on 6 matching bases. This CDR3 is built from 13 residues. CDR1 LGHDT and CDR2 YNNKEL come from the germline V gene (reference sequence). In DNA, the CDR3 is TGTGCCAGCAGCCATGACGGGACTGACGCTGCAGACTTC. The encoded protein is CASSHDGTDAADF.

This clonotype came up many times. This chain joins TRBV7-8 and TRBJ1-2; no firm D call. CDR3 size: 14 residues. The V end was cut by 5 bases, the J end by 1 base, with 11 bases between. Germline V gene lookup returns CDR1 SGHVS and CDR2 FQNEAQ. The CDR3 protein is CASSPGRFNYGYTF. The CDR3 bases are TGTGCCAGCAGCCCTGGACGGTTTAACTATGGCTACACCTTC.

This rearrangement joins TRBV7-2 to TRBJ2-2; D might be TRBD2 (5 bases). Per the germline V gene, CDR1 is SGHTA and CDR2 is FQGNSA. Trimming took off 3 bases at V and 2 bases at J, with 7 bases between the two ends. The CDR3 spans 14 residues. DNA of the CDR3: TGTGCCAGCAGCTTCGGGGTTAACACCGGGGAGCTGTTTTTT. This sequence encodes CASSFGVNTGELFF.

This chain joins TRBV7-3 and TRBJ2-5, with TRBD2 as a possible D gene (6 bases). Germline-derived CDR1 and CDR2 are SGHTA and FQGTGA. Trimming shortened V by 2 bases and J by 2 bases, and 12 bases separated the two germline ends. The CDR3 loop spans 15 amino acids. The CDR3 DNA reads TGTGCCAGCAGCTTAGGTCCGGGAGCACAAGAGACCCAGTACTTC. It specifies CASSLGPGAQETQYF.

The chain couples TRBV6-5 to TRBJ2-1, with TRBD2 matching over 10 bases. After removal of 0 bases from V and 2 bases from J, the junction contained 1 base not matched to a gene. The germline CDR1 and CDR2 sequences are MNHEY and SVGAGI. This CDR3 spans 16 amino acids. CDR3 bases: TGTGCCAGCAGTTACTCCCTAGCGGGAGCCTACAATGAGCAGTTCTTC. Residues: CASSYSLAGAYNEQFF.

CDR3 DNA sequence: TGTGCCAGCAGTGAAAAGGGTTTTAATTCACCCCTCCACTTT. As protein: CASSEKGFNSPLHF. The V call is TRBV6-1, the J call TRBJ1-6; D ambiguous. Trimming pared 2 bases from V and 6 bases from J, leaving 8 bases between. CDR1 is MNHNS, CDR2 SASEGT, per germline. This CDR3 is 14 amino acids long.

This chain connects TRBV25-1 to TRBJ2-7; TRBD1 agrees at 8 bases. V shed 1 base and J 4 bases; nucleotides not matched to a gene: 9. The CDR3 is 16 residues long. Germline-derived CDR1 and CDR2 are MGHDK and SYGVNS. CDR3 in amino acids: CASSELLGQGGYEQYF. Here the CDR3 DNA reads TGTGCCAGCAGTGAATTGCTAGGACAGGGTGGATACGAGCAGTACTTC.

This clonotype came up a few times. The V call is TRBV6-5, the J call TRBJ2-7, with 10 bases matching TRBD1. J gave up 5 bases and V 0 bases, and 1 base lay outside the gene matches. The CDR3 length is 14 residues. Germline V gene sequence: CDR1 MNHEY, CDR2 SVGAGI. For the CDR3, the DNA is TGTGCCAGCAGTTACTCGACAGGGGGCCACGAGCAGTACTTC. Amino acids: CASSYSTGGHEQYF.

The chain is built from TRBV6-2 or TRBV6-3 and TRBJ2-3; 8 positions agree with TRBD2. This CDR3 region has 15 residues. Losses at the gene ends were 2 bases for V and 5 bases for J; bases not matched to a gene: 6. From germline, CDR1 is MNHEY and CDR2 SVGEGT. In nucleotides, the CDR3 is TGTGCCAGCAGTTACGGAGCGGGAGACGTAGATACGCAGTATTTT. It encodes CASSYGAGDVDTQYF.

The J gene is TRBJ2-7, the V gene TRBV5-6, with a tentative D call TRBD1 (5 bases). CDR3 size: 17 residues. Trimming left V 0 bases short and J 3 bases short, with 19 bases between. From germline, CDR1 is SGHDT and CDR2 YYEEEE. For the CDR3, the DNA is TGTGCCAGCAGCTTGGGGGGCTTTAACACAAACCTCTACGAGCAGTACTTC. Protein product: CASSLGGFNTNLYEQYF.

This clonotype was observed a handful of times. V usage is TRBV19 and J usage is TRBJ1-1, with D uncertain. V was shortened by 10 bases and J by 0 bases, with 12 bases between the two germline ends. CDR1 LNHDA and CDR2 SQIVND come from the germline V gene (reference sequence). CDR3 length: 13 residues. The CDR3 reads CAITTTLNTEAFF. DNA for the CDR3: TGTGCCATTACCACAACCCTGAACACTGAAGCTTTCTTT.

This clonotype has more than one count but fewer than ten. V is TRBV4-1 and J is TRBJ2-5, with TRBD2 as a possible D gene (6 bases). CDR3 length equals 16 residues. CDR1 and CDR2 from the germline V gene are MGHRA and YSYEKL. Trimming removed 2 bases from V and 4 bases from J, with 17 bases in between. For the CDR3, the DNA is TGCGCCAGCAGCCAATGGGCCGGAGGGGCCGGAGAGACCCAGTACTTC. This encodes CASSQWAGGAGETQYF.

This chain uses TRBV9 with TRBJ2-5; D possibly matches TRBD1 or TRBD2 (6 bases each). V shed 0 bases and J shed 5 bases, with 11 bases lying between them. Germline assignment: CDR1 SGDLS and CDR2 YYNGEE. The CDR3 is 14 residues long. The DNA of the CDR3 is TGTGCCAGCAGCGTAGATGGGGGGCTGGAGACCCAGTACTTC. This translates into CASSVDGGLETQYF.

This clonotype was counted between two and nine times. The rearrangement links TRBV18 to TRBJ2-7, with 11 bases fitting TRBD1. V was pared by 2 bases and J by 7 bases, with 4 bases of the junction left unmatched. The length of the CDR3 is 14 residues. In germline, CDR1 is KGHSH, CDR2 LQKENI. The CDR3 nucleotides are TGTGCCAGCTCACCATTGGACAGGGGGCTTGAGCAGTACTTC. Amino acids: CASSPLDRGLEQYF.

This chain links TRBV5-4 with TRBJ2-7; TRBD1 agrees at 7 bases. Germline V gives CDR1 SGHNT, CDR2 YYREEE (reference sequence). The junction had 9 bases not matched to a gene; V was cut back by 4 bases and J by 2 bases. This CDR3 region has 15 residues. CDR3 nucleotides: TGTGCCAGCAGCCAATTCGGTCAGGGGGCCTACGAGCAGTACTTC. It is translated as CASSQFGQGAYEQYF.

In this sample, this clonotype turned up a few times. The V and J genes are TRBV5-1 and TRBJ2-5; 7 bases line up with TRBD1. With V trimmed by 4 bases and J by 2 bases, 5 bases remained unmatched. The V gene's germline CDR1 is SGHRS and CDR2 YFSETQ. The CDR3 sequence is 14 residues long. CDR3 DNA sequence: TGCGCCAGCAGCAGGGGACAGCCTCAAGAGACCCAGTACTTC. This gives the protein CASSRGQPQETQYF.

The CDR3 is CASSRGRNSNQPQHF. The CDR3 DNA reads TGTGCCAGCAGCCGCGGACGGAATAGCAATCAGCCCCAGCATTTT. The chain uses TRBV11-2 and TRBJ1-5; D remains ambiguous. This CDR3 has 15 residues. Germline lookup yields CDR1 SGHAT and CDR2 FQNNGV. V lost 5 bases and J lost 0, with 11 bases in between.

This clonotype was seen only a few times. V usage is TRBV6-6 and J usage is TRBJ2-7, with 7 positions matching TRBD2. The CDR3 is 14 amino acids. Germline CDR1 and CDR2: MNHNY and SVGAGI (reference sequence). Trimming at V came to 6 bases and at J to 7 bases, leaving 12 bases not matched to a gene. CDR3 loop: CASSRPGAGEEQYF. The CDR3 DNA reads as TGTGCCAGCAGCCGCCCCGGGGCGGGAGAGGAGCAGTACTTC.

This clonotype turned up a few times. V and J are TRBV4-3 and TRBJ2-7, with a tentative D call TRBD2 (6 bases). V was clipped by 5 bases and J by 2 bases, with 22 bases between them. CDR1 and CDR2 (germline): LGHNA, YSLEER. The CDR3 is 17 residues long. This CDR3 is CASSSDGNQRVPYEQYF. Written as DNA, the CDR3 is TGCGCCAGCAGCTCCGACGGGAACCAGCGGGTTCCCTACGAGCAGTACTTC.